The TCR beta chain under discussion was sequenced for a study of shared clonotypes between healthy human individuals. Study-level results: The sole specimen, blood, was sampled, and tissue repertoires likely differ.

Worth noting for this clone: Its antigen is still unknown.

This CDR3 comprises 14 residues. The V gene lost 4 bases and the J gene lost 2 bases, with 11 bases spanning the gap. Germline CDR1 ENHRY, CDR2 SYGVKD. Clones were read by immunoSEQ multiplex PCR, and TCRdb kept only the in-frame ones, dropping some. Among about 560,000 clones listed, roughly 79% were seen once. This chain connects TRBV10-3 to TRBJ1-2; perhaps TRBD1 as D (5 bases). Sequencing was performed on PBMCs. This clonotype originated in a middle-aged woman in good health. Some clones in this sample may be carry-over from other donors' samples. The DNA for the CDR3 is TGTGCCATCAGTGTAGCAGGGAGGAACTATGGCTACACCTTC. Its translation: CAISVAGRNYGYTF.